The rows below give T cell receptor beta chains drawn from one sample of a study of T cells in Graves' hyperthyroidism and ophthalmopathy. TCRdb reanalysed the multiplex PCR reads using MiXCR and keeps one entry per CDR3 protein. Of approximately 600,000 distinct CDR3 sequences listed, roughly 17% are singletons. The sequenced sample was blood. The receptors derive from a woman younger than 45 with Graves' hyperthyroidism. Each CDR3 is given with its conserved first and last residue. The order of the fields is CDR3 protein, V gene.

CASSDGTASNQPQHF,TRBV12-3/TRBV12-4
CSALRPTSYEQYF,TRBV20-1
CASSYGTGVTQPQHF,TRBV6-6
CARGQVNTGELFF,TRBV7-9
CASRRGQGIIGELFF,TRBV7-8
CSARRQDTYGYTF,TRBV20-1
CASSLISLVRDKLYNEQFF,TRBV7-2
CASTGGLLAKNIQYF,TRBV2
CSAGGESLETQYF,TRBV20-1
CASSATPAGELFF,TRBV7-3
CASSPWESTEAFF,TRBV11-2
CSARDKWDQPQHF,TRBV20-1
CSAIGLGGPGETQYF,TRBV20-1
CASRRTGNTEAFF,TRBV6-2/TRBV6-3
CAWSSLARSYEQYF,TRBV30
CSARVRGDIGTFSNTGELFF,TRBV20-1
CASSQGSTSTDTQYF,TRBV4-1
CASSVALAGSYEQYF,TRBV9
CASASWGAENTDTQYF,TRBV27
CSVVERVTVVNTEAFF,TRBV29-1
CASSQDRTNYGYTF,TRBV4-3
CASSIGRGTNTGELFF,TRBV19
CASSPTPGQGADGYTF,TRBV7-3
CASSLVGRTGREPQHF,TRBV7-9
CASSESTGTATEAFF,TRBV6-1
CATSAGTGGFYGYTF,TRBV24-1
CASSPRAGDSYEQYF,TRBV4-2
CASRQGGMVPEAFF,TRBV6-1
CSVAQGEDQPQHF,TRBV29-1
CSASREKETQYF,TRBV20-1
CASSSLATSGSTFEQYF,TRBV6-1
CASSPALRGALGYGYTF,TRBV7-6